This entry features one T cell receptor beta chain sequence. The antigen is unknown. Clones were sequenced by immunoSEQ multiplex PCR, and TCRdb holds only the in-frame ones, with some missing. The sample carries approximately 120,000 clones, over 85% recorded once. The data were obtained in a study of graft-versus-host responses after intestinal transplantation. V was trimmed by 4 bases and J by 4 bases, leaving 15 bases between them. Germline V lookup: CDR1 SGHTS, CDR2 YDEGEE. The CDR3 runs 15 residues. The rearrangement links TRBV5-8 to TRBJ2-1, with D possibly being TRBD1 or TRBD2 (5 bases each). This material consisted of unstimulated CD4+ T cells sorted from spleen or lymph node cells, taken before intestinal transplant. The receptor's source is a human donor who received an intestinal transplant. The CDR3 is CASSGGPHLYNEQFF. CDR3 sequence (DNA): TGTGCCAGCAGCGGGGGACCACACTTATACAATGAGCAGTTCTTC.